This TCR beta chain was captured in a study of blood T cell repertoires in COVID-19. Turning to the study itself: The study drew acute and convalescent COVID-19 samples from the United States, Italy and Spain. From T cells, B-cell-depleted T cells, or PBMCs came the material, which was cDNA or gDNA.

Trimming at V came to 0 bases and at J to 3 bases, leaving 2 bases not matched to a gene. CDR1 and CDR2 (germline): SGHRS, YFSETQ. The CDR3 sequence is 15 residues long. In the original workflow: Amplified reference gene primers provided the basis for estimating nucleated cell counts. Here immunoSEQ multiplex PCR was the method, and the copy in TCRdb shows in-frame clones only, minus some. The D gene and trimming were derived from the DNA, and the V and J assignments and clone size from that table. Counted here are about 28,000 clones, roughly 89% occurring once; the ten biggest clones make up 15% to 20%.

The genes are TRBV5-1 and TRBJ2-5, with 10 nucleotides matching TRBD1. The receptor was derived from a human donor in a cohort sampled during active COVID-19. The sequencing sample was made of peripheral blood. The CDR3 region is CASSLVGTGEETQYF. In DNA form, the CDR3 reads TGCGCCAGCAGCTTGGTGGGGACAGGGGAAGAGACCCAGTACTTC.